The 8 T cell receptor beta chains below all came from one sample that was sequenced in a study of T cell repertoires in cytomegalovirus infection. TCRdb reanalysed the reads using MiXCR and keeps one entry per CDR3 protein. There are a few hundred thousand distinct CDR3 sequences in the sample; about 30% occur only once, and under 15% lies in the top ten. The material sequenced was PBMCs. The receptors stem from a human donor in good health (CMV status not recorded). Some clones in this sample may be carry-over from other donors' samples.

In this sample, this clonotype turned up a few times. The rearrangement joins TRBV7-6 to TRBJ2-1, with 11 bases identical to TRBD2. J gave up 5 bases and V 4 bases, and 7 bases lay outside the gene matches. The CDR3 is 16 residues long. Germline values: CDR1 SGHVS, CDR2 FNYEAQ. Here the CDR3 DNA reads TGTGCCAGCAGCTCCCCTCTAGCGGGAGGTAACAATGAGCAGTTCTTC. Amino acid sequence: CASSSPLAGGNNEQFF.

This clonotype was seen a few times. The chain couples TRBV7-3 to TRBJ1-6; no definite D call. V was shortened by 3 bases and J by 7 bases, with 13 bases between the two germline ends. The CDR3 spans 15 residues. The germline gives CDR1 SGHTA, CDR2 FQGTGA. CDR3 nucleotides: TGTGCCAGCAGCTTCAGCGGCCTCGTAAATTCACCCCTCCACTTT. This sequence encodes CASSFSGLVNSPLHF.

The V and J genes are TRBV6-1 and TRBJ1-1, with 8 positions matching TRBD1. Looked up from germline, CDR1 is MNHNS and CDR2 is SASEGT. V lost 5 bases and J lost 3; bases outside the gene matches: 5. This CDR3 has 14 residues. The CDR3 DNA follows: TGTGCCAGCAGTACAACAGGGGGGTACACTGAAGCTTTCTTT. Translating gives CASSTTGGYTEAFF.

The chain has TRBV15 and TRBJ2-1; 8 bases line up with TRBD2. From germline, CDR1 is LNHNV and CDR2 YYDKDF (reference sequence). Losses at the gene ends were 8 bases for V and 7 bases for J; bases not matched to a gene: 7. The CDR3 loop spans 13 amino acids. DNA of the CDR3: TGTGCCACCCGTGGCGGGAGGCGAAATGAGCAGTTCTTC. Translating it yields CATRGGRRNEQFF.

V is TRBV11-2 and J is TRBJ2-5, with 9 bases identical to TRBD2. The ends lost 2 bases at V and 5 bases at J; junction bases unmatched: 12. Germline V gene lookup returns CDR1 SGHAT and CDR2 FQNNGV. The CDR3 loop spans 17 amino acids. The CDR3: CASSLKVAGGPWETQYF. CDR3 bases: TGTGCCAGCAGCTTAAAAGTTGCGGGAGGGCCATGGGAGACCCAGTACTTC.

This clonotype was detected many times. The J gene is TRBJ1-1, the V gene TRBV6-1, with D tentatively TRBD1 (6 bases). CDR1 is MNHNS, CDR2 SASEGT, per germline. CDR3 length equals 14 residues. V gave up 5 bases and J gave up 3 bases, with 13 bases separating them. The CDR3 reads CASSLQGRDTEAFF. In DNA form, the CDR3 reads TGTGCCAGCAGTCTACAGGGTCGGGACACTGAAGCTTTCTTT.

This clonotype was recorded a few times. CDR3 loop: CASSLRARSQPQHF. In nucleotides, the CDR3 is TGTGCCAGCAGTCTTAGAGCCCGGAGTCAGCCCCAGCATTTT. The chain combines TRBV28 with TRBJ1-5; D not resolved. Germline V gene data show CDR1 as MDHEN and CDR2 as SYDVKM. The V and J ends lost 5 bases and 6 bases respectively, with 14 bases between them. The CDR3 extends over 14 amino acids.

The sample holds many counts of this clonotype. The V and J genes are TRBV6-6 and TRBJ2-1, with 8 bases lining up with TRBD2. CDR3 length: 15 amino acids. The V gene end was trimmed by 1 base and the J gene end by 7 bases; junction bases not matched to a gene: 6. Germline V lookup: CDR1 MNHNY, CDR2 SVGAGI (reference sequence). This CDR3 reads CASSYLGLEGNEQFF. The CDR3 DNA follows: TGTGCCAGCAGTTACTTGGGACTAGAGGGGAATGAGCAGTTCTTC.